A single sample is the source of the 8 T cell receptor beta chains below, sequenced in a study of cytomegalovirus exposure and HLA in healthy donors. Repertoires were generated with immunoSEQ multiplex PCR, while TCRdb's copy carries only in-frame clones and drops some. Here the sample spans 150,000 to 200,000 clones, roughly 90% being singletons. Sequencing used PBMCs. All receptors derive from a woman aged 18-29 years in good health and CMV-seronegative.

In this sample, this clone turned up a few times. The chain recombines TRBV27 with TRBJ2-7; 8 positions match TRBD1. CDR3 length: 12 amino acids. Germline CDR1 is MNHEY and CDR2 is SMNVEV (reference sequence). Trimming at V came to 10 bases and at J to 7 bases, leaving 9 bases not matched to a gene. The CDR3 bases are TGTGCCACCAAGGACAGGGCATCTGAGCAGTACTTC. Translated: CATKDRASEQYF.

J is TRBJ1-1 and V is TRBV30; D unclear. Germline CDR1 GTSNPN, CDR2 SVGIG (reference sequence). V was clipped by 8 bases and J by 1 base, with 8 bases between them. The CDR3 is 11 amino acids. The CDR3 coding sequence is TGTGCCGCGGATCAGAACACTGAAGCTTTCTTT. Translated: CAADQNTEAFF.

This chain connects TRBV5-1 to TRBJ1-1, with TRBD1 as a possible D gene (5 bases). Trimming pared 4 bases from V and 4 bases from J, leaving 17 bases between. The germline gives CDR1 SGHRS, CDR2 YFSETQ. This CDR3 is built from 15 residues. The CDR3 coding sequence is TGCGCCAGCAGCGGTGGGGGGAAGGGGAGCACTGAAGCTTTCTTT. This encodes CASSGGGKGSTEAFF.

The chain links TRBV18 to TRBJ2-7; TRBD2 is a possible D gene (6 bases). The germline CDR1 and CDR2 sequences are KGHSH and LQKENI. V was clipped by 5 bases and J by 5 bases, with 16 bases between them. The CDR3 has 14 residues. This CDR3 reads CASSSGVVNDEQYF. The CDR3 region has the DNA TGTGCCAGCTCATCGGGGGTTGTAAATGACGAGCAGTACTTC.

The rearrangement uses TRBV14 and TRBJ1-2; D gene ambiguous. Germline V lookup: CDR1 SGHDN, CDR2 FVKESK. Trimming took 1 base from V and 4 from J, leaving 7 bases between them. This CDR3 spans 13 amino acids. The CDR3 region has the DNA TGTGCCAGCAGCCAAGCTCGCGGCTATGGCTACACCTTC. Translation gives CASSQARGYGYTF.

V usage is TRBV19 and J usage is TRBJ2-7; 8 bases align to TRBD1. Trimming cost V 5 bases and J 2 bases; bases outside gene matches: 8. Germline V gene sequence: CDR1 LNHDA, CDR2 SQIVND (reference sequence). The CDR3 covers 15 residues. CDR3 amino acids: CASSPRRDRTYEQYF. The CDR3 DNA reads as TGTGCCAGTAGTCCCCGGCGGGACAGGACCTACGAGCAGTACTTC.

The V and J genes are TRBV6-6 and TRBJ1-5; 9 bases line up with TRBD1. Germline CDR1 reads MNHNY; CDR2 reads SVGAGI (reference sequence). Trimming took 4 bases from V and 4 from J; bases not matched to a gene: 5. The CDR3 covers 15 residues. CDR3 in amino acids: CASSFRDRENQPQHF. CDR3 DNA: TGTGCCAGCAGTTTCCGGGACAGGGAAAATCAGCCCCAGCATTTT.

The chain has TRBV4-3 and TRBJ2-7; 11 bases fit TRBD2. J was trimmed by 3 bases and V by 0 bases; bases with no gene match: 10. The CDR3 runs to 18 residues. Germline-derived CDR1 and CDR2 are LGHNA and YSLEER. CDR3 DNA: TGCGCCAGCAGCCAAGATCTCATCGGGACTAGCGGAAACTACGAGCAGTACTTC. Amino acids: CASSQDLIGTSGNYEQYF.